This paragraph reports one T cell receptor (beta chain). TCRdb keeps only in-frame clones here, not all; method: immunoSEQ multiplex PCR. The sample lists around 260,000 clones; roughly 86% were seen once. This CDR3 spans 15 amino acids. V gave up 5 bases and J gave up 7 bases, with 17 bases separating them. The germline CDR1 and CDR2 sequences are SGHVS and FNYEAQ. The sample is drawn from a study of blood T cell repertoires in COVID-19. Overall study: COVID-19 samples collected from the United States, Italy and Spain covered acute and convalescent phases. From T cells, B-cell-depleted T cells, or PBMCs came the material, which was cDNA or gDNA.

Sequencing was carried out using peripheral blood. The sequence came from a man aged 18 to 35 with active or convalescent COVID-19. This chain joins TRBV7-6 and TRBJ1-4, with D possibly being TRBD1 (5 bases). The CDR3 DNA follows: TGTGCCAGCAGCGTCCCTCAGGGTCCAGGTGAAAAACTGTTTTTT. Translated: CASSVPQGPGEKLFF. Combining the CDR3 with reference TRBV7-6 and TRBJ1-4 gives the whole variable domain GAGVSQSPRYKVTKRGQDVALRCDPISGHVSLYWYRQALGQGPEFLTYFNYEAQQDKSGLPNDRFSAERPEGSISTLTIQRTEQRDSAMYRCASSVPQGPGEKLFFGSGTQLSVL.